This is a list of T cell receptor beta chains from one sample in a study of T-cell memory formation after mild COVID-19. TCRdb passed the 5' RACE reads through MiXCR, listing each CDR3 protein once. The table has fewer than 300,000 distinct CDR3 sequences, roughly a sixth seen once. Sample: PBMCs or a T cell subset sorted from them (not recorded which). The receptors originated from a man between 18 and 35 years old who had mild COVID-19 (a few samples of this study predate the infection). Cell type and time point are not known. Both conserved end residues are part of each CDR3. D genes are given only for firm matches. Clone size, where shown, is once, few, many, or a class for clones that have expanded.

d_call clone_size j_call cdr3_length v_call cdr3_aa cdr3_nt
- - TRBJ1-4 15 TRBV7-2 CASSSQSATNEKLFF TGTGCCAGCAGCTCCCAGAGTGCAACTAATGAAAAACTGTTTTTT
TRBD1 - TRBJ2-7 14 TRBV11-1 CASSLMGQNYEQYF TGTGCCAGCAGCCTAATGGGACAGAACTACGAGCAGTACTTC
- - TRBJ2-1 12 TRBV6-1 CASRLRVSEQFF TGTGCCAGCAGGCTCAGGGTTTCCGAGCAGTTCTTC
- few TRBJ1-6 15 TRBV9 CASSVDRGHNSPLHF TGTGCCAGCAGCGTAGATCGGGGCCATAATTCACCCCTCCACTTT
TRBD1 - TRBJ2-3 15 TRBV7-2 CASSAGTGWADTQYF TGTGCCAGCAGCGCAGGGACAGGGTGGGCAGATACGCAGTATTTT
- - TRBJ1-1 12 TRBV19 CASSIGRAEAFF TGTGCCAGTAGTATTGGCAGGGCTGAAGCTTTCTTT
- - TRBJ1-2 13 TRBV6-5 CASSYLREGGYTF TGTGCCAGCAGTTACTTAAGGGAGGGTGGCTACACCTTC
- few TRBJ1-5 17 TRBV6-2/TRBV6-3 CASSYEEFGHSNQPQHF TGTGCCAGCAGTTATGAGGAGTTCGGCCATAGCAATCAGCCCCAGCATTTT
- many TRBJ1-1 10 TRBV12-3/TRBV12-4 CASRGTEAFF TGTGCCAGCAGGGGCACTGAAGCTTTCTTT
TRBD2 few TRBJ2-2 14 TRBV7-3 CASRQDGGTGELFF TGTGCCAGCAGACAGGACGGGGGGACCGGGGAGCTGTTTTTT
- - TRBJ1-3 15 TRBV4-3 CASSQGEASGNTIYF TGCGCCAGCAGCCAAGGGGAGGCCTCTGGAAACACCATATATTTT
- - TRBJ1-1 13 TRBV5-1 CASSLFTDTEAFF TGCGCCAGCAGCTTGTTTACCGACACTGAAGCTTTCTTT
- - TRBJ1-2 15 TRBV5-4 CASSLWIDPPGGYTF TGTGCCAGCAGCTTGTGGATTGACCCCCCGGGGGGCTACACCTTC
- few TRBJ1-1 15 TRBV18 CASSPGSGLNTEAFF TGTGCCAGCTCACCGGGTTCAGGGTTGAACACTGAAGCTTTCTTT
- - TRBJ2-5 17 TRBV7-9 CASSSTVLRALFETQYF TGTGCCAGCAGCTCCACGGTATTGCGGGCCCTTTTTGAGACCCAGTACTTC
TRBD2 few TRBJ2-3 16 TRBV7-3 CASSSGLAGGPDTQYF TGTGCCAGCAGCTCAGGACTAGCGGGGGGGCCAGATACGCAGTATTTT
- - TRBJ1-1 13 TRBV2 CASSAGGYTEAFF TGTGCCAGCAGTGCCGGGGGCTACACTGAAGCTTTCTTT
- few TRBJ1-1 13 TRBV3-1 CASSQDRGIEAFF TGTGCCAGCAGCCAAGATCGTGGGATTGAAGCTTTCTTT
TRBD2 few TRBJ2-2 17 TRBV4-1 CASSQPGGVANTGELFF TGCGCCAGCAGCCAACCTGGGGGGGTGGCGAACACCGGGGAGCTGTTTTTT
TRBD1 - TRBJ2-7 16 TRBV7-2 CASSSQGQEATHEQYF TGTGCCAGCAGCTCTCAGGGACAGGAAGCCACCCACGAGCAGTACTTC
TRBD2 - TRBJ2-5 15 TRBV27 CASSMTSGGIETQYF TGTGCCAGCAGCATGACTAGCGGGGGGATAGAGACCCAGTACTTC
TRBD1 few TRBJ1-6 15 TRBV18 CASSRDSRWGSPLHF TGTGCCAGCTCGCGGGACAGCCGTTGGGGATCACCCCTCCACTTT
TRBD2 - TRBJ2-3 14 TRBV20-1 CSAETSGGTDTQYF TGCAGTGCTGAGACTAGCGGGGGGACAGATACGCAGTATTTT
- few TRBJ2-3 14 TRBV11-2 CASSHSAETDTQYF TGTGCCAGCAGCCATTCGGCGGAAACAGATACGCAGTATTTT
- few TRBJ2-7 14 TRBV12-3/TRBV12-4 CASRRDLSSYEQYF TGTGCCAGCAGACGGGATCTAAGCTCCTACGAGCAGTACTTC
- many TRBJ1-2 12 TRBV24-1 CATSDLPGGYTF TGTGCCACCAGTGATTTGCCGGGAGGCTACACCTTC
TRBD2 few TRBJ2-2 16 TRBV10-3 CASRALAGGGTGELFF TGTGCCTCCCGGGCTCTGGCGGGGGGCGGGACCGGGGAGCTGTTTTTT
- many TRBJ1-5 16 TRBV27 CASSLFSQGGHQPQHF TGTGCCAGCAGTTTATTTAGCCAGGGTGGGCATCAGCCCCAGCATTTT
- - TRBJ2-2 15 TRBV7-8 CASSLYTPNTGELFF TGTGCCAGCAGCTTATACACTCCGAACACCGGGGAGCTGTTTTTT
- many TRBJ2-1 15 TRBV5-6 CASSLVVANRHEQFF TGTGCCAGCAGCTTGGTCGTGGCTAATCGTCATGAGCAGTTCTTC
- few TRBJ2-1 14 TRBV11-2 CASSPGAGYNEQFF TGTGCCAGCAGCCCGGGGGCCGGTTACAATGAGCAGTTCTTC
- - TRBJ1-5 14 TRBV6-6 CASSYSSGNQPQHF TGTGCCAGCAGTTACAGCAGCGGCAATCAGCCCCAGCATTTT
TRBD1 few TRBJ2-1 12 TRBV20-1 CSAGLTGTGVFF TGCAGTGCCGGCCTGACCGGGACAGGGGTGTTCTTC
- - TRBJ1-2 13 TRBV12-3/TRBV12-4 CASSGRRPYGYTF TGTGCCAGCAGCGGACGTCGGCCCTATGGCTACACCTTC
TRBD1 many TRBJ2-4 13 TRBV7-9 CASSPQGANIQYF TGTGCCAGCAGCCCACAGGGGGCGAACATTCAGTACTTC
- - TRBJ2-1 15 TRBV12-3/TRBV12-4 CASTPGAGSYNEQFF TGTGCCAGCACCCCGGGGGCAGGGTCCTACAATGAGCAGTTCTTC
- few TRBJ2-2 15 TRBV12-3/TRBV12-4 CASSLRGGEAGELFF TGTGCCAGCAGTTTAAGAGGGGGGGAAGCCGGGGAGCTGTTTTTT
- few TRBJ1-2 13 TRBV3-1 CASSPGGTNGYTF TGTGCCAGCAGCCCCGGTGGGACCAATGGCTACACCTTC
- - TRBJ1-5 11 TRBV28 CASSIDQPQHF TGTGCCAGCAGCATAGATCAGCCCCAGCATTTT
- - TRBJ1-2 15 TRBV4-2 CASSLHLPGGKGYTF TGTGCCAGCAGCCTCCACCTACCGGGGGGTAAAGGCTACACCTTC
TRBD1 few TRBJ1-5 13 TRBV20-1 CSALDRADGPQHF TGCAGTGCTTTGGACAGGGCGGATGGGCCCCAGCATTTT
TRBD1 few TRBJ1-1 15 TRBV7-9 CASSPGTGGNTEAFF TGTGCCAGCAGCCCCGGGACAGGGGGAAACACTGAAGCTTTCTTT
- - TRBJ2-2 15 TRBV24-1 CATESLRGRTGELFF TGTGCCACCGAAAGTTTACGCGGAAGGACCGGGGAGCTGTTTTTT
TRBD1 - TRBJ1-2 16 TRBV15 CATSRGVGTGFYGYTF TGTGCCACCAGCAGAGGGGTGGGGACAGGGTTCTATGGCTACACCTTC
TRBD2 many TRBJ2-3 15 TRBV7-9 CASSSRTRGTDTQYF TGTGCCAGCAGCTCAAGGACTAGAGGCACAGATACGCAGTATTTT
- few TRBJ1-2 14 TRBV10-3 CAISDLPGGYGYTF TGTGCCATCAGTGACCTCCCCGGGGGCTATGGCTACACCTTC
- - TRBJ2-2 14 TRBV7-3 CASSLNWGSGELFF TGTGCCAGCAGCTTAAATTGGGGTTCCGGGGAGCTGTTTTTT
TRBD2 - TRBJ2-1 14 TRBV7-9 CASIPGGSYNEQFF TGTGCCAGCATCCCGGGGGGGTCCTACAATGAGCAGTTCTTC
TRBD2 many TRBJ2-5 14 TRBV10-3 CAIRSSGGQETQYF TGTGCCATCAGAAGTAGCGGGGGTCAAGAGACCCAGTACTTC
- - TRBJ1-1 17 TRBV19 CASSMSFRDRLNTEAFF TGTGCCAGTAGTATGAGTTTTCGGGACCGTCTGAACACTGAAGCTTTCTTT
- - TRBJ2-2 12 TRBV28 CASSLSIGELFF TGTGCCAGCAGTTTAAGCATCGGGGAGCTGTTTTTT
- - TRBJ1-3 13 TRBV5-6 CASSNDGGNTIYF TGTGCCAGCAGCAACGACGGGGGAAACACCATATATTTT
TRBD2 - TRBJ2-7 14 TRBV6-2/TRBV6-3 CASSKGAGVYEQYF TGTGCCAGCTCTAAGGGAGCGGGGGTCTACGAGCAGTACTTC
- - TRBJ1-1 13 TRBV7-2 CASSLNEGAEAFF TGTGCCAGCAGCTTAAATGAAGGGGCTGAAGCTTTCTTT